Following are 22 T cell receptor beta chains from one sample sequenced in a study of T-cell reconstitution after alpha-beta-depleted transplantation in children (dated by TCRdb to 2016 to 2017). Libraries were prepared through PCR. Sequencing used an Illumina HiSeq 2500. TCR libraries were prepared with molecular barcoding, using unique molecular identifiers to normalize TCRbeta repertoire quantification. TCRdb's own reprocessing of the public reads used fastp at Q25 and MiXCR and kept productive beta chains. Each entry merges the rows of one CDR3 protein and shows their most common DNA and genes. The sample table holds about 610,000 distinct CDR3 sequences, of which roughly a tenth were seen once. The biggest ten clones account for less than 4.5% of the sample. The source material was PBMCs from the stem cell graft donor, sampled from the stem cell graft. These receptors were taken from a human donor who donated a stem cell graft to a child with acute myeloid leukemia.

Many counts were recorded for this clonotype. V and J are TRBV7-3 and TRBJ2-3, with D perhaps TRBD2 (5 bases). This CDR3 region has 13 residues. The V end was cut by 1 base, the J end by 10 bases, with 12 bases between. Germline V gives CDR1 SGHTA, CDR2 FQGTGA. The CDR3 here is CASSLKAEGPQYF. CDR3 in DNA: TGTGCCAGCAGCTTAAAGGCCGAGGGTCCGCAGTATTTT.

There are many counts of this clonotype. CDR3 in DNA: TGTGCCATCAGTGATCAAGACAGGGCCCCCAACTATGGCTACACCTTC. Translating gives CAISDQDRAPNYGYTF. This chain uses TRBV10-3 with TRBJ1-2; 7 bases match TRBD1. Unmatched junction bases numbered 9, after V lost 3 bases and J lost 2 bases. This CDR3 contains 16 residues. Germline CDR1 and CDR2: ENHRY and SYGVKD.

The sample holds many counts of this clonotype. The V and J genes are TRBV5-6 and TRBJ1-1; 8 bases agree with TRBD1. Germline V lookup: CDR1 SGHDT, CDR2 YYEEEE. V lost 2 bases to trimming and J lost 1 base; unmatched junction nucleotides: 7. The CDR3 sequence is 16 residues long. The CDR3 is CASSLNQGARNTEAFF. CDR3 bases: TGTGCCAGCAGCTTAAACCAGGGGGCAAGGAACACTGAAGCTTTCTTT. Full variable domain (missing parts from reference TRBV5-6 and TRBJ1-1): DAGVTQSPTHLIKTRGQQVTLRCSPKSGHDTVSWYQQALGQGPQFIFQYYEEEERQRGNFPDRFSGHQFPNYSSELNVNALLLGDSALYLCASSLNQGARNTEAFFGQGTRLTVV.

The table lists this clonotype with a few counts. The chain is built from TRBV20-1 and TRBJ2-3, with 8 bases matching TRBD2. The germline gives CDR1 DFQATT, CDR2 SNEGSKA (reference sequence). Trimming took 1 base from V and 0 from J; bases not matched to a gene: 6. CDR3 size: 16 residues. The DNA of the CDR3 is TGCAGTGCTAGAGTGGTGGCTAGCGGGAGCACAGATACGCAGTATTTT. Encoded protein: CSARVVASGSTDTQYF.

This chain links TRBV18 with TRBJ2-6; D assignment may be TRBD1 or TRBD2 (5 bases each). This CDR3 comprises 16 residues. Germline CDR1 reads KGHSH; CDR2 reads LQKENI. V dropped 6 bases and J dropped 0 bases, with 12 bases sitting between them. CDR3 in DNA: TGTGCCAGCTCCCCGGGACCCCGCTCTGGGGCCAACGTCCTGACTTTC. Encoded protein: CASSPGPRSGANVLTF. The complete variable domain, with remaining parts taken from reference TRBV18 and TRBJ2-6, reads NAGVMQNPRHLVRRRGQEARLRCSPMKGHSHVYWYRQLPEEGLKFMVYLQKENIIDESGMPKERFSAEFPKEGPSILRIQQVVRGDSAAYFCASSPGPRSGANVLTFGAGSRLTVL.

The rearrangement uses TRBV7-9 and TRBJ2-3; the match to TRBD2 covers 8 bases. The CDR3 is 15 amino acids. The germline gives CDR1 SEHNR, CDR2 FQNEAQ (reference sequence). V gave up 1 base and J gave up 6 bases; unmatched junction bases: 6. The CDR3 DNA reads TGTGCCAGCAGCTTAGTTGCGGGAGGAATGGATACGCAGTATTTT. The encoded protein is CASSLVAGGMDTQYF. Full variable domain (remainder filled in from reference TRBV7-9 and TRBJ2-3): DTGVSQNPRHKITKRGQNVTFRCDPISEHNRLYWYRQTLGQGPEFLTYFQNEAQLEKSRLLSDRFSAERPKGSFSTLEIQRTEQGDSAMYLCASSLVAGGMDTQYFGPGTRLTVL.

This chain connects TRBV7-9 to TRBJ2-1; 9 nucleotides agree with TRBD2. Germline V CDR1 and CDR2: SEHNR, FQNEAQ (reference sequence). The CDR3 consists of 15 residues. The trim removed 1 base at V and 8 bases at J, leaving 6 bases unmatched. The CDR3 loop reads CASSLVAGDSDEQFF. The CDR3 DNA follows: TGTGCCAGCAGCTTAGTAGCGGGAGATTCTGATGAGCAGTTCTTC.

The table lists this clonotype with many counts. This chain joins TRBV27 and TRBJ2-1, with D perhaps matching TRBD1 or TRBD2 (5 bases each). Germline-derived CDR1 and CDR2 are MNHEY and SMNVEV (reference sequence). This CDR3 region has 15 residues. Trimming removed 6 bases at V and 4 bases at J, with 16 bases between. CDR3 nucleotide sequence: TGTGCCAGCAGGGGGGACCCCCAAGGGTACAATGAGCAGTTCTTC. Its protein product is CASRGDPQGYNEQFF.

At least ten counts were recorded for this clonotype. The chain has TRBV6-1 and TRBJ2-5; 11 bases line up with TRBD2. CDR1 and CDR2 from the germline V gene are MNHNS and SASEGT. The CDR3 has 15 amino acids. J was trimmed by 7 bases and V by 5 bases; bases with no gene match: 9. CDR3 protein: CASSRSTGLAATQYF. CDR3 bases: TGTGCCAGCAGTCGCTCAACGGGACTAGCGGCGACCCAGTACTTC.

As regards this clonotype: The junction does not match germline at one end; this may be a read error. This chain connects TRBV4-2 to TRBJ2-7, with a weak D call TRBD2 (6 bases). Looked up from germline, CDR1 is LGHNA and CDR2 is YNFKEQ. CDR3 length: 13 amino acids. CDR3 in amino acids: CANSPRLVGEQYF. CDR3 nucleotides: TGTGCCAACAGCCCTAGACTAGTCGGAGAGCAGTACTTC.

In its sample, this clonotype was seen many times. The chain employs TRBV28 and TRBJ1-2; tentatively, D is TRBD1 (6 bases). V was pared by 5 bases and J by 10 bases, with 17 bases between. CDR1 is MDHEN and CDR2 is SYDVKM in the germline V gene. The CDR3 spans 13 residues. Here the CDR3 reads CASSLDSPGVYTF. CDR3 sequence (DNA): TGTGCCAGCAGTCTGGACAGTCCCGGCGTCTACACCTTC.

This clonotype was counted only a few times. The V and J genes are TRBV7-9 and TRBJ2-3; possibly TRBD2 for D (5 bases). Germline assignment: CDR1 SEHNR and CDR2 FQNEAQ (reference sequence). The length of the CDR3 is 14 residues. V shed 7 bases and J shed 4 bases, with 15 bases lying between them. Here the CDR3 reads CASTPPGGPDTQYF. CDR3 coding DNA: TGTGCCAGCACCCCCCCCGGAGGACCAGATACGCAGTATTTT.

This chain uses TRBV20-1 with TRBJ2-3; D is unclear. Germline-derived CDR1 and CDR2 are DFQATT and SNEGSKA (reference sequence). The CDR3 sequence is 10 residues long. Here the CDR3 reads CSPLGDTQYF. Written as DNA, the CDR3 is TGCAGCCCGCTGGGAGATACGCAGTATTTT.

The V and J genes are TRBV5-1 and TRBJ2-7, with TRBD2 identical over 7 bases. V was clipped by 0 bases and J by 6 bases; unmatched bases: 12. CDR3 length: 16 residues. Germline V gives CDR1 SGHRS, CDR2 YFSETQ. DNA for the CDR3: TGCGCCAGCAGCTTGGAATGGTTTGGGGGGGGATTCGAGCAGTACTTC. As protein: CASSLEWFGGGFEQYF.

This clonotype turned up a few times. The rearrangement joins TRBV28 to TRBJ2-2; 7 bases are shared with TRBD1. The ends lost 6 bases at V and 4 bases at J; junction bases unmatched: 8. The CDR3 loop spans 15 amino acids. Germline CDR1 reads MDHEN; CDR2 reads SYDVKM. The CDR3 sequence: CASSPTGVLTGELFF. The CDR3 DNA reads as TGTGCCAGCAGCCCAACAGGGGTCCTCACCGGGGAGCTGTTTTTT.

The chain's CDR3 is CAGRTSPSPYEQYF. The CDR3 DNA reads TGTGCCGGTCGGACTAGCCCCTCACCCTACGAGCAGTACTTC. The chain is built from TRBV2 and TRBJ2-7, with 8 nucleotides matching TRBD2. The CDR3 sequence is 14 residues long. J gave up 2 bases and V 11 bases, and 11 bases lay outside the gene matches. Germline lookup yields CDR1 SNHLY and CDR2 FYNNEI.

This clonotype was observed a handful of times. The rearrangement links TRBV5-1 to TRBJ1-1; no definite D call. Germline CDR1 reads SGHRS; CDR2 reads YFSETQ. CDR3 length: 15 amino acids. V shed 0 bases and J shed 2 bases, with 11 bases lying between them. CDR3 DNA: TGCGCCAGCAGCTTGGAGCCAGGATTCAACACTGAAGCTTTCTTT. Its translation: CASSLEPGFNTEAFF.

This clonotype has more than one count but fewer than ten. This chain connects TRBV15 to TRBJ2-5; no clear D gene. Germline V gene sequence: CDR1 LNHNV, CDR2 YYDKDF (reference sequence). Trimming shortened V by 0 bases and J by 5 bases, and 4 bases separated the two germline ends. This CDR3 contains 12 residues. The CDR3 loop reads CATSRDWETQYF. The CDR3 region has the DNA TGTGCCACCAGCAGAGATTGGGAGACCCAGTACTTC.

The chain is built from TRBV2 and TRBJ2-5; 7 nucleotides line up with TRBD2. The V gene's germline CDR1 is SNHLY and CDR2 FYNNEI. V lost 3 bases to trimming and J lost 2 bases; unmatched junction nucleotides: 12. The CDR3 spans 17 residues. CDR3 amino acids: CASSELGGERPQETQYF. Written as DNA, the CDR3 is TGTGCCAGCAGTGAGTTGGGGGGGGAGCGACCTCAAGAGACCCAGTACTTC.

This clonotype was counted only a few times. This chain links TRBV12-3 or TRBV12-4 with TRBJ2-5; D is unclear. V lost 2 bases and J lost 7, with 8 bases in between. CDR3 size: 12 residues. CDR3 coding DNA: TGTGCCAGCAGTTTAAGATCAGCGACCCAGTACTTC. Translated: CASSLRSATQYF.

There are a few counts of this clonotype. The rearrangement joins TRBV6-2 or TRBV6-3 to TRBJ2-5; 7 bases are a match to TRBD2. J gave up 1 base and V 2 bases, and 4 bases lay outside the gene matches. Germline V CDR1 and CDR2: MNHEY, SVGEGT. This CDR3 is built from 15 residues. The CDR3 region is CASSYRGEGQETQYF. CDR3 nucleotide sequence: TGTGCCAGCAGTTACCGCGGGGAGGGCCAAGAGACCCAGTACTTC.

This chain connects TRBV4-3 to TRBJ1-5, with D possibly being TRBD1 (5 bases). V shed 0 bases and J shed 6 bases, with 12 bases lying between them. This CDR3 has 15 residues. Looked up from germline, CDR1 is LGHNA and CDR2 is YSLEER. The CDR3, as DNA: TGCGCCAGCAGCCAAGATTGGGACGGCGTTCAGCCCCAGCATTTT. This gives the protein CASSQDWDGVQPQHF.